The clone carrying this T cell receptor beta chain turned up a few times. The antigen remains unidentified. Described time point: week 35, safety follow-up. Vaccinated patients received 300 ug of mutant IDH1 20-mer peptide per dose, with topical imiquimod. New IDH1-mutant, ATRX-lost WHO grade 3 or 4 astrocytomas occurred in donors. The record originates from a study of a mutant IDH1 vaccine in newly diagnosed glioma. Germline V gene sequence: CDR1 KGHSH, CDR2 LQKENI. The V segment lost 0 bases and the J segment 7 bases; nucleotides outside the gene matches: 5. This CDR3 is built from 17 residues. Sequencing was performed with immunoSEQ multiplex PCR; in TCRdb, only in-frame clones are kept and a portion is missing. The profile shows around 44,000 clones, 79% of them singletons.

Sequencing used PBMCs, obtained from a glioma patient whose treatment included an IDH1 peptide vaccine. This chain connects TRBV18 to TRBJ1-6, with TRBD1 identical over 11 bases. The origin of this receptor is a man between 40 and 49 years old with glioma. CDR3: CASSPPGQGVMNSPLHF. CDR3 coding DNA: TGTGCCAGCTCACCACCGGGACAGGGGGTCATGAATTCACCCCTCCACTTT.